The entry below gives a single T cell receptor (beta chain) sequence along with its context. The data were taken from a study of blood T cell repertoires in COVID-19. Study background: PBMCs, B-cell-depleted T cells, or T cells were the source of the cDNA or gDNA that made up the material.

Produced via immunoSEQ multiplex PCR; TCRdb's table is partial and in-frame only. The table includes tens of thousands of clones, about 87% detected once. CDR1 and CDR2 (germline): SNHLY, FYNNEI. There are 15 residues in the CDR3. Deletions cut 5 bases from V and 0 bases from J, with 11 bases between. This clonotype was obtained from a woman in her forties or fifties with acute or convalescent COVID-19. Sequencing was done on a sample of peripheral blood. The rearrangement uses TRBV2 and TRBJ2-4, with D hard to call. The CDR3 sequence: CASSPDILAKNIQYF. The CDR3 nucleotides read TGTGCCAGCAGTCCTGACATTTTAGCCAAAAACATTCAGTACTTC.